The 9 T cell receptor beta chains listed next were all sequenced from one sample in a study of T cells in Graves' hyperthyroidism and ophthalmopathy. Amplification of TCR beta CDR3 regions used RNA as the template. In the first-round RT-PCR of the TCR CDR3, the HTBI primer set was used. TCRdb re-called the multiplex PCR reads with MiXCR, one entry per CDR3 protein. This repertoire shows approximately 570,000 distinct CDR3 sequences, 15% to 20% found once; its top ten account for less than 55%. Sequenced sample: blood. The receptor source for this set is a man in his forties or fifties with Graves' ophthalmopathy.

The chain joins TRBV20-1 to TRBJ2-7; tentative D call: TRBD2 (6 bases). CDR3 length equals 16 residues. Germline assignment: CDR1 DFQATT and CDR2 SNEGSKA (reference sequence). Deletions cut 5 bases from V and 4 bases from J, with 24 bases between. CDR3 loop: CSAGSNVGQGRYEQYF. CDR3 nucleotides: TGCAGTGCTGGAAGCAACGTTGGTCAAGGGAGGTACGAGCAGTACTTC.

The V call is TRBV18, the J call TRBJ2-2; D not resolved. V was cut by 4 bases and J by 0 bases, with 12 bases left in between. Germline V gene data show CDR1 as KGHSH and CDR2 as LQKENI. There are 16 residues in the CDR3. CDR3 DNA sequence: TGTGCCAGCTCACGCGCAACGGTCGCGAACACCGGGGAGCTGTTTTTT. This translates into CASSRATVANTGELFF. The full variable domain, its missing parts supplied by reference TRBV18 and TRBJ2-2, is NAGVMQNPRHLVRRRGQEARLRCSPMKGHSHVYWYRQLPEEGLKFMVYLQKENIIDESGMPKERFSAEFPKEGPSILRIQQVVRGDSAAYFCASSRATVANTGELFFGEGSRLTVL.

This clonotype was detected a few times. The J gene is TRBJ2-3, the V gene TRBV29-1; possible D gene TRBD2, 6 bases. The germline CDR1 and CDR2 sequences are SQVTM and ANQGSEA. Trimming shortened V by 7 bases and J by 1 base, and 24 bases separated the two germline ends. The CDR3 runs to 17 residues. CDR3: CSAAMGTGNVRTDTQYF. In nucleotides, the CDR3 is TGCAGCGCCGCCATGGGGACTGGAAATGTCCGCACAGATACGCAGTATTTT.

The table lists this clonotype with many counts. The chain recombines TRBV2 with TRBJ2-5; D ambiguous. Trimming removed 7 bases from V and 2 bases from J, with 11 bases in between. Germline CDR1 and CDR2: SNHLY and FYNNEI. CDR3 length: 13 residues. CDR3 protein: CASMRTRQETQYF. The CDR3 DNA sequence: TGTGCCAGCATGAGGACGCGACAAGAGACCCAGTACTTC.

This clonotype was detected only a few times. CDR3 in amino acids: CASRKDTYQETQYF. In DNA, the CDR3 is TGTGCCAGCAGGAAGGACACCTACCAAGAGACCCAGTACTTC. The V call is TRBV6-1, the J call TRBJ2-5, with a possible D match to TRBD1 (5 bases). The germline CDR1 and CDR2 sequences are MNHNS and SASEGT. The CDR3 is 14 residues long. V was clipped by 6 bases and J by 0 bases, with 11 bases between them.

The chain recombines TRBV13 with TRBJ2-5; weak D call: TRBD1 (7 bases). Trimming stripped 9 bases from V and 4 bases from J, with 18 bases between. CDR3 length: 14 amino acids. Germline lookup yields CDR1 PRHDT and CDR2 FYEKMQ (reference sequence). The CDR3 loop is CASSGAGGRETQYF. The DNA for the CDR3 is TGTGCCAGTTCGGGGGCAGGGGGGAGAGAGACCCAGTACTTC.

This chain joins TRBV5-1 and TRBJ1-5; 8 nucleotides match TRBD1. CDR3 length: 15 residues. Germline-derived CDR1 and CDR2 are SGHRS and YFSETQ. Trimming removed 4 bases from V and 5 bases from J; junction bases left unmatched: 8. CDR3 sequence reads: CASSPGDRGHQPQHF. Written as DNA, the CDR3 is TGCGCCAGCAGCCCAGGAGACAGGGGTCATCAGCCCCAGCATTTT.

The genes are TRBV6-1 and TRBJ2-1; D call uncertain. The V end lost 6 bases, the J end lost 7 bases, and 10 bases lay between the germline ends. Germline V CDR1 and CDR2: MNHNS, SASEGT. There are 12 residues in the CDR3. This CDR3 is CASSSSENEQFF. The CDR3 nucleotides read TGTGCCAGCAGCTCGAGTGAGAATGAGCAGTTCTTC.

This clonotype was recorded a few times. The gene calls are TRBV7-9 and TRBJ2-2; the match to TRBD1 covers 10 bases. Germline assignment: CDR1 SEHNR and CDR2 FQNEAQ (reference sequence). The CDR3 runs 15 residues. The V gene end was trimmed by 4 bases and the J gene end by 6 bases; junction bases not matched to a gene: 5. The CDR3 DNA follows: TGTGCCAGCAGCTCGCGACAGGGGGCTTCCGGGGAGCTGTTTTTT. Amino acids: CASSSRQGASGELFF.